The 21 T cell receptor beta chains given below trace back to one sample, sequenced in a study of cytomegalovirus exposure and HLA in healthy donors. In the PCR, 60 Vbeta and 13 Jbeta primers were used. Generated by immunoSEQ multiplex PCR, the TCRdb table keeps only in-frame clones and is missing some. The repertoire includes around 230,000 clones, roughly 87% of them detected once, and approximately 6% sits in the top ten. Sequencing was done on a sample of PBMCs. The receptors originated from a man aged 40-50 years in good health and CMV-seropositive.

This clone has more than one count but fewer than ten. This chain connects TRBV19 to TRBJ1-2; unclear D gene. The CDR3 loop spans 15 amino acids. Trimming left V 9 bases short and J 0 bases short, with 17 bases between. Per the germline V gene, CDR1 is LNHDA and CDR2 is SQIVND (reference sequence). The CDR3 region is CASLATDLANYGYTF. The CDR3 DNA reads as TGTGCCAGCCTCGCGACCGATCTAGCTAACTATGGCTACACCTTC.

The chain is built from TRBV9 and TRBJ1-2; TRBD1 aligns across 7 bases. V was pared by 2 bases and J by 3 bases, with 1 base of the junction left unmatched. Germline loops: CDR1 SGDLS, CDR2 YYNGEE. The CDR3 totals 13 residues. The CDR3 nucleotides read TGTGCCAGCAGCGTTACAGGGGACTATGGCTACACCTTC. Translation: CASSVTGDYGYTF.

V usage is TRBV11-2 and J usage is TRBJ2-5, with no clear D. Deletions cut 3 bases from V and 4 bases from J, with 3 bases between. Germline lookup yields CDR1 SGHAT and CDR2 FQNNGV. This CDR3 has 11 residues. The CDR3 DNA is TGTGCCAGCAGCTTTAGAGAGACCCAGTACTTC. Amino acid sequence: CASSFRETQYF.

Written as DNA, the CDR3 is TGTGCCAGCAGCACCGGGACAGGGAAGGCTCAGCCCCAGCATTTT. This translates into CASSTGTGKAQPQHF. The rearrangement links TRBV7-9 to TRBJ1-5, with 9 bases matching TRBD1. There are 15 residues in the CDR3. After removal of 5 bases from V and 6 bases from J, the junction contained 8 bases not matched to a gene. Germline V gives CDR1 SEHNR, CDR2 FQNEAQ (reference sequence).

The chain is built from TRBV4-1 and TRBJ2-1, with 9 bases lining up with TRBD2. Germline values: CDR1 MGHRA, CDR2 YSYEKL. CDR3 size: 16 residues. With V trimmed by 4 bases and J by 6 bases, 10 bases remained unmatched. The CDR3 DNA reads TGCGCCAGCAGCCCAGGGCCGGGACTAGCAGGCAATGAGCAGTTCTTC. Translated: CASSPGPGLAGNEQFF.

The rearrangement links TRBV2 to TRBJ2-3; 9 nucleotides line up with TRBD2. V was pared by 7 bases and J by 2 bases, with 4 bases of the junction left unmatched. The CDR3 loop spans 14 amino acids. Germline V gene sequence: CDR1 SNHLY, CDR2 FYNNEI. CDR3 in DNA: TGTGCCAGCAACAGACTAGCGGACACAGATACGCAGTATTTT. Amino acid sequence: CASNRLADTDTQYF.

The chain recombines TRBV5-1 with TRBJ2-2, with unresolved D. This CDR3 spans 12 amino acids. Trimming took off 4 bases at V and 2 bases at J, with 3 bases between the two ends. The germline CDR1 and CDR2 sequences are SGHRS and YFSETQ. CDR3 region: CASSLNTGELFF. CDR3 nucleotides: TGCGCCAGCAGCCTTAACACCGGGGAGCTGTTTTTT.

In DNA, the CDR3 is TGTGCCAGTGGTGCGGGAGGAGAAGATACGCAGTATTTT. Its protein product is CASGAGGEDTQYF. The V gene is TRBV19, the J gene TRBJ2-3, with 8 positions matching TRBD2. The CDR3 extends over 13 amino acids. V dropped 8 bases and J dropped 5; count of bases not matched to a gene: 6. The germline gives CDR1 LNHDA, CDR2 SQIVND (reference sequence).

The count of this clone is one. The V call is TRBV7-9, the J call TRBJ2-5, with 8 bases that match TRBD2. The CDR3 is made up of 16 amino acids. Germline CDR1 and CDR2: SEHNR and FQNEAQ (reference sequence). V dropped 2 bases and J dropped 2; count of bases not matched to a gene: 7. The CDR3 bases are TGTGCCAGCAGCTTATTTACGGGAGGGCTACAAGAGACCCAGTACTTC. It translates to CASSLFTGGLQETQYF.

The chain has TRBV2 and TRBJ1-5, with D perhaps matching TRBD1 (5 bases). The CDR3 is 15 residues long. V shed 7 bases and J shed 2 bases, with 15 bases lying between them. Germline lookup yields CDR1 SNHLY and CDR2 FYNNEI. The CDR3 protein is CASKVIPGGNQPQHF. CDR3 nucleotide sequence: TGTGCCAGCAAAGTGATCCCGGGGGGCAATCAGCCCCAGCATTTT.

The genes are TRBV18 and TRBJ1-5; possible D gene TRBD1, 5 bases. Germline V lookup: CDR1 KGHSH, CDR2 LQKENI. The CDR3 contains 14 residues. The germline V and J ends were trimmed by 2 bases and 2 bases, with 7 bases remaining between them. CDR3 region: CASSPGAGNQPQHF. Here the CDR3 DNA reads TGTGCCAGCTCACCAGGGGCCGGCAATCAGCCCCAGCATTTT.

The table lists this clone with a count of one. The J gene is TRBJ2-2, the V gene TRBV5-1; D is perhaps TRBD2 (5 bases). The germline V gene encodes CDR1 SGHRS and CDR2 YFSETQ. The ends were cut back, 0 bases at V and 7 bases at J, with 10 bases in the middle. The CDR3 covers 14 residues. CDR3 sequence reads: CASSLVVGSGELFF. The CDR3 DNA reads as TGCGCCAGCAGCTTGGTAGTGGGGAGCGGGGAGCTGTTTTTT.

The J gene is TRBJ2-1, the V gene TRBV19; 7 nucleotides match TRBD2. Germline CDR1 reads LNHDA; CDR2 reads SQIVND (reference sequence). This CDR3 contains 16 residues. J was trimmed by 0 bases and V by 5 bases; bases with no gene match: 7. The CDR3 region is CASSYSGIFSYNEQFF. The CDR3 nucleotides are TGTGCCAGTAGTTACAGCGGGATCTTCTCCTACAATGAGCAGTTCTTC.

This clone has just one count. V gene TRBV10-1 combines with J gene TRBJ2-1, with 10 bases matching TRBD2. The CDR3 runs to 14 residues. Germline V gene sequence: CDR1 WNHNN, CDR2 SYGVQD (reference sequence). With V trimmed by 5 bases and J by 8 bases, 6 bases remained unmatched. CDR3 coding DNA: TGCGCCAGCAGTCTAGCGGGAGATGTCGATGAGCAGTTCTTC. The encoded protein is CASSLAGDVDEQFF.

The chain couples TRBV5-1 to TRBJ2-2, with D possibly being TRBD1 (6 bases). This CDR3 is 15 amino acids long. Trimming cost V 4 bases and J 5 bases, with 15 bases left between them. Germline CDR1 is SGHRS and CDR2 is YFSETQ. The CDR3 loop is CASSPSPGTTGELFF. CDR3 nucleotide sequence: TGCGCCAGCAGCCCATCGCCCGGGACAACCGGGGAGCTGTTTTTT.

CDR3 sequence reads: CASLTRASGSNEQYV. CDR3 nucleotides: TGTGCCAGTCTGACCAGGGCTAGCGGGAGTAACGAGCAGTACGTC. The gene calls are TRBV6-7 and TRBJ2-7, with 10 bases fitting TRBD2. TRBV6-7 is annotated as an ORF whose role is uncertain. The V gene end was trimmed by 9 bases and the J gene end by 5 bases; junction bases not matched to a gene: 13. The CDR3 is 15 residues long.

The V and J genes are TRBV27 and TRBJ1-2, with 10 bases lining up with TRBD1. V was pared by 3 bases and J by 2 bases, with 9 bases of the junction left unmatched. The CDR3 loop spans 17 amino acids. CDR1 is MNHEY and CDR2 is SMNVEV in the germline V gene (reference sequence). In nucleotides, the CDR3 is TGTGCCAGCAGTTTTAAGGGACAGGGGAACCTAAACTATGGCTACACCTTC. It is translated as CASSFKGQGNLNYGYTF.

V gene TRBV14 combines with J gene TRBJ1-1; no firm D call. CDR1 is SGHDN and CDR2 is FVKESK in the germline V gene. The CDR3 has 14 amino acids. V dropped 4 bases and J dropped 3 bases, with 12 bases sitting between them. The CDR3 reads CASSRRLAYTEAFF. CDR3 bases: TGTGCCAGCAGCCGCCGATTGGCTTACACTGAAGCTTTCTTT.

This clone was found once. This chain uses TRBV6-1 with TRBJ1-5, with TRBD1 matching 7 bases. The CDR3 runs 15 residues. The V segment lost 6 bases and the J segment 5 bases; nucleotides outside the gene matches: 10. Looked up from germline, CDR1 is MNHNS and CDR2 is SASEGT. The CDR3 DNA reads TGTGCCAGCAGGGGCACAGGGGTTCGGGATCAGCCCCAGCATTTT. Protein: CASRGTGVRDQPQHF.

The chain employs TRBV27 and TRBJ2-7, with TRBD2 matching 11 bases. CDR3 length equals 13 residues. Per the germline V gene, CDR1 is MNHEY and CDR2 is SMNVEV (reference sequence). Trimming removed 3 bases from V and 6 bases from J; junction bases left unmatched: 1. The CDR3 spells CASSFLAGGEQYV. CDR3 nucleotide sequence: TGTGCCAGCAGTTTCCTAGCGGGGGGCGAGCAGTACGTC.

This clone was observed a handful of times. The chain combines TRBV4-2 with TRBJ1-1; 8 bases fit TRBD1. Germline CDR1 LGHNA, CDR2 YNFKEQ. The CDR3 covers 15 residues. Trimming at V came to 3 bases and at J to 2 bases, leaving 5 bases not matched to a gene. CDR3 DNA sequence: TGTGCCAGCAGCCAGTCGGACAGGGATAACACTGAAGCTTTCTTT. It yields the protein CASSQSDRDNTEAFF.